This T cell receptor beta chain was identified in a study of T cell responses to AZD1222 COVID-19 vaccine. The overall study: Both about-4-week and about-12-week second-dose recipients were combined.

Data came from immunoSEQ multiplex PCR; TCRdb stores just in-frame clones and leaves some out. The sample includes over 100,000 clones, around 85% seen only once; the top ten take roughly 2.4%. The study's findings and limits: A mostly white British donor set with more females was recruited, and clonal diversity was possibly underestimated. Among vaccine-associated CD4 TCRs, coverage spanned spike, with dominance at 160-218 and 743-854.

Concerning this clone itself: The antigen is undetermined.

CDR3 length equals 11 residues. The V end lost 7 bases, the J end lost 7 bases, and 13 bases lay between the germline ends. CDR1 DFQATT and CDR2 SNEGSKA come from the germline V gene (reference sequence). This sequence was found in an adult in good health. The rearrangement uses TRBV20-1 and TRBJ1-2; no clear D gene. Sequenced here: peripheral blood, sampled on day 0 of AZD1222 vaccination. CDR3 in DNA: TGCAGTGAAGGGAGGTTGGCTGGCTACACCTTC. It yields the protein CSEGRLAGYTF.